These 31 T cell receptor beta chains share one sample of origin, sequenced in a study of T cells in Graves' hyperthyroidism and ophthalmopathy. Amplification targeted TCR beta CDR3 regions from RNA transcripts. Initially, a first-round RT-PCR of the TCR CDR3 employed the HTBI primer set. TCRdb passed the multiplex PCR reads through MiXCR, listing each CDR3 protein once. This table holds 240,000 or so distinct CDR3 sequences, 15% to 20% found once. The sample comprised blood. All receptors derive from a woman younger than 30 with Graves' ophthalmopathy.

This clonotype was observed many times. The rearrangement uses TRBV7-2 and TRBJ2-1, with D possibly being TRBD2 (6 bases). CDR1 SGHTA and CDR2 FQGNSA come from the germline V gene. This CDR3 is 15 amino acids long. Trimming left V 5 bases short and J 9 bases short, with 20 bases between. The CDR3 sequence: CASSRESNTVLEQFF. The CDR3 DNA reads TGTGCCAGCAGCCGGGAGTCCAACACAGTACTTGAGCAGTTCTTC. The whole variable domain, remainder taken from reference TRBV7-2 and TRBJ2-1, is GAGVSQSPSNKVTEKGKDVELRCDPISGHTALYWYRQSLGQGLEFLIYFQGNSAPDKSGLPSDRFSAERTGGSVSTLTIQRTQQEDSAVYLCASSRESNTVLEQFFGPGTRLTVL.

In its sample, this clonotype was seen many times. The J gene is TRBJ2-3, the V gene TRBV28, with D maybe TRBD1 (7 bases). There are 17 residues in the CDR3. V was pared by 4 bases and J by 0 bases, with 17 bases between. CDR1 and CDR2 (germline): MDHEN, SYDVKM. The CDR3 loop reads CASSSIMTGTSTDTQYF. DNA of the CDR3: TGTGCCAGCAGTTCAATCATGACAGGGACTAGCACAGATACGCAGTATTTT.

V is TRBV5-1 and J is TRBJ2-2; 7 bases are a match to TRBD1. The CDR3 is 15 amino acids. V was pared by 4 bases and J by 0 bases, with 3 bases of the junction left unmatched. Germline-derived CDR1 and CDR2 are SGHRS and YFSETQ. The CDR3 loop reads CASSEGATNTGELFF. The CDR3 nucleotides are TGCGCCAGCAGCGAGGGGGCTACGAACACCGGGGAGCTGTTTTTT.

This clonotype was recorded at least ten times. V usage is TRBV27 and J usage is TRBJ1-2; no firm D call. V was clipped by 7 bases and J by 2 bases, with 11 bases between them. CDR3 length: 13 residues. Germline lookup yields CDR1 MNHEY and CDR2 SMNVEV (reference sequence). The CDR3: CASKGGSNYGYTF. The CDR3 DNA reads TGTGCCAGCAAAGGAGGGTCCAACTATGGCTACACCTTC.

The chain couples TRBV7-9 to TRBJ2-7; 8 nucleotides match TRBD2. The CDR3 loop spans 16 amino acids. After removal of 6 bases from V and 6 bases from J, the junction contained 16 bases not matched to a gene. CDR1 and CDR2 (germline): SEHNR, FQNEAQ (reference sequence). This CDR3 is CASRPSGGSPTGEQYF. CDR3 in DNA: TGTGCCAGCAGACCGTCGGGGGGGAGCCCAACCGGCGAGCAGTACTTC.

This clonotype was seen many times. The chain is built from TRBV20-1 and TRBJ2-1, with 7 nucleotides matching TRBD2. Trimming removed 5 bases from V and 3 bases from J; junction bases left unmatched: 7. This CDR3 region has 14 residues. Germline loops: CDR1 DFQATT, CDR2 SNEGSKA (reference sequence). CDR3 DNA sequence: TGCAGTGCTCGGGAAAGCGGGGACTACAATGAGCAGTTCTTC. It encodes CSARESGDYNEQFF.

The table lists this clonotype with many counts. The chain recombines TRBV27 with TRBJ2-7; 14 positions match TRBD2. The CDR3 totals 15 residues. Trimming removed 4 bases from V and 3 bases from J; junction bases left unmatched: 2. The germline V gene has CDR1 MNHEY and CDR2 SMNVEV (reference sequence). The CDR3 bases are TGTGCCAGCAGTTACGGGACTAGCGGGAGCTACGAGCAGTACTTC. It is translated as CASSYGTSGSYEQYF.

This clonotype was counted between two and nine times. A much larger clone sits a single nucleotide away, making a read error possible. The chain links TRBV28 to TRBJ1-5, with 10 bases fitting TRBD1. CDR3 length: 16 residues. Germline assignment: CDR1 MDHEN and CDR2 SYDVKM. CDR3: CVSSATGGTSNQPQHF. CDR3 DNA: TGTGTCAGCAGCGCGACAGGGGGCACAAGCAATCAGCCCCAGCATTTT.

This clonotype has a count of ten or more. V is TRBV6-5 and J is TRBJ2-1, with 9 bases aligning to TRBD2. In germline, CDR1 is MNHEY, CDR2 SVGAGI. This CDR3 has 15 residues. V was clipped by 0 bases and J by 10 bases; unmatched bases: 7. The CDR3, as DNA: TGTGCCAGCAGTTACTCGGGACTAGCTGGTAGCGAGCAGTTCTTC. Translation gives CASSYSGLAGSEQFF.

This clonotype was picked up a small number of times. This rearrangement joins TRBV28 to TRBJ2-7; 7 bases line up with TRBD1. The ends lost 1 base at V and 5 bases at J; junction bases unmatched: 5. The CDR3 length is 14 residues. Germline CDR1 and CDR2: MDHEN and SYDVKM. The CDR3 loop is CASSLSGGVDEQYF. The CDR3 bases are TGTGCCAGCAGTTTATCAGGGGGTGTAGACGAGCAGTACTTC.

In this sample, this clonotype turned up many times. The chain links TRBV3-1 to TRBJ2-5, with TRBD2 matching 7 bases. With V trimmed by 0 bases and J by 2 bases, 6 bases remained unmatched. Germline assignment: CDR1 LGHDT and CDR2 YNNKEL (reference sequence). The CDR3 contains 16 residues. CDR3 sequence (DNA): TGTGCCAGCAGCCAAGATATGCCGGGACTACAAGAGACCCAGTACTTC. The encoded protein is CASSQDMPGLQETQYF.

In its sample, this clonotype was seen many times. The CDR3 coding sequence is TGTGCCAGCAGTTTAGACACGGCCCACTACGAGCAGTACTTC. Amino acids: CASSLDTAHYEQYF. This chain uses TRBV28 with TRBJ2-7; no reliable D call. The CDR3 is 14 residues long. Germline V gives CDR1 MDHEN, CDR2 SYDVKM. V lost 2 bases to trimming and J lost 3 bases, with 11 bases between them.

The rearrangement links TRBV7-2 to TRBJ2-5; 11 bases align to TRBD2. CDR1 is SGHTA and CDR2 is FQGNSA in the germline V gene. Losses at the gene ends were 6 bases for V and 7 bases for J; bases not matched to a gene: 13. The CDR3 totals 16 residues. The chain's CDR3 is CASRPPPLAGGGTQYF. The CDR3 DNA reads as TGTGCCAGCAGGCCCCCCCCCCTAGCGGGGGGTGGGACCCAGTACTTC.

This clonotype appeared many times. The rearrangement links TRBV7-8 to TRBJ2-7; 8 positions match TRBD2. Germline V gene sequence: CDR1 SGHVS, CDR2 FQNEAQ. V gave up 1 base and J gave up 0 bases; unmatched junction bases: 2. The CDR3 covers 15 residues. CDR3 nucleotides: TGTGCCAGCAGCTTAGGCGGGGGGAGCTCCTACGAGCAGTACTTC. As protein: CASSLGGGSSYEQYF. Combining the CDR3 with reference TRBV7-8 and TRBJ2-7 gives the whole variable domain GAGVSQSPRYKVAKRGQDVALRCDPISGHVSLFWYQQALGQGPEFLTYFQNEAQLDKSGLPSDRFFAERPEGSVSTLKIQRTQQEDSAVYLCASSLGGGSSYEQYFGPGTRLTVT.

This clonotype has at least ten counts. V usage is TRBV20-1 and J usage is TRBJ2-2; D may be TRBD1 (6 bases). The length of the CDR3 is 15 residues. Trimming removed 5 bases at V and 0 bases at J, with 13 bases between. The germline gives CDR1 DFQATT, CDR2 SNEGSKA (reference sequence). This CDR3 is CSAGDTTANTGELFF. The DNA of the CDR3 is TGCAGTGCTGGGGACACGACGGCGAACACCGGGGAGCTGTTTTTT.

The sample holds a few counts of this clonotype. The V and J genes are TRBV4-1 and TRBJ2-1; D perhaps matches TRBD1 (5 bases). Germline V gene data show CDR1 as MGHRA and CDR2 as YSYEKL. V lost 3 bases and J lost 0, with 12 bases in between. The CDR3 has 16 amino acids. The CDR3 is CASSQGPRGSYNEQFF. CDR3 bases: TGCGCCAGCAGCCAGGGCCCAAGGGGCTCCTACAATGAGCAGTTCTTC.

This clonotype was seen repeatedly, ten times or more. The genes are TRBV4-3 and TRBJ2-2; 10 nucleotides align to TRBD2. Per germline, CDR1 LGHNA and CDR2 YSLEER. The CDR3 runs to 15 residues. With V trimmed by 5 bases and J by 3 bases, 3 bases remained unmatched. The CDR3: CASSWTSGDTGELFF. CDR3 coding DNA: TGCGCCAGCAGCTGGACTAGCGGTGACACCGGGGAGCTGTTTTTT.

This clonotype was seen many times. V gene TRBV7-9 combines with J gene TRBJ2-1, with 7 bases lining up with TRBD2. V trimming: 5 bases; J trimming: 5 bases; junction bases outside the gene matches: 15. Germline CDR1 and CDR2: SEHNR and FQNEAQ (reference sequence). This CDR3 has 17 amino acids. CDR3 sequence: CASSHLKTLAENNEQFF. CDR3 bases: TGTGCCAGCAGCCATCTGAAGACTCTAGCGGAAAACAATGAGCAGTTCTTC.

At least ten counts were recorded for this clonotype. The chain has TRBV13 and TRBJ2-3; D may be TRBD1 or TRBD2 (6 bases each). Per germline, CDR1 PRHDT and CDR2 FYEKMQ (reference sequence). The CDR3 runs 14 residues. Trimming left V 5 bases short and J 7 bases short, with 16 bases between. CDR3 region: CASSLTSGANTQYF. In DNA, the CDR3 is TGTGCCAGCAGCCTTACTTCGGGGGCAAATACGCAGTATTTT.

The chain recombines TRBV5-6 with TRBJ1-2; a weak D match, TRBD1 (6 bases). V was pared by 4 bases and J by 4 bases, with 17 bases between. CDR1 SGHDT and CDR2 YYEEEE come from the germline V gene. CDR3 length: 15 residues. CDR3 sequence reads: CASSAWTALIYGYTF. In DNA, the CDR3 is TGTGCCAGCAGCGCCTGGACAGCTTTAATCTATGGCTACACCTTC.

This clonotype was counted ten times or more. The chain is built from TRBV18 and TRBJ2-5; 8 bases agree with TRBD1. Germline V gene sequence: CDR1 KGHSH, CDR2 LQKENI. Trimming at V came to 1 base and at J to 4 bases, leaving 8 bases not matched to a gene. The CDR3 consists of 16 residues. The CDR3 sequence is CASSPRFAGGAETQYF. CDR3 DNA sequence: TGTGCCAGCTCACCACGGTTCGCAGGGGGCGCAGAGACCCAGTACTTC.

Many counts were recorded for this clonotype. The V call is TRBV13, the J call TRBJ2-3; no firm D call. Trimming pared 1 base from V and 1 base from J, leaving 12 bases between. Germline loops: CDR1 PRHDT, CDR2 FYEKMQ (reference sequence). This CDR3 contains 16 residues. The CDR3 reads CASSLAQRTGTDTQYF. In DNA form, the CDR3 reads TGTGCCAGCAGCTTAGCTCAACGAACAGGCACAGATACGCAGTATTTT.

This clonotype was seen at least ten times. The CDR3 region has the DNA TGCAGTGCTATGTCGCCACCTGGTGTGGGGGCGCGCTCCTACGAGCAGTACTTC. As protein: CSAMSPPGVGARSYEQYF. The gene calls are TRBV20-1 and TRBJ2-7; D might be TRBD1 (6 bases). Trimming pared 4 bases from V and 0 bases from J, leaving 25 bases between. Germline CDR1 is DFQATT and CDR2 is SNEGSKA (reference sequence). The CDR3 has 18 residues.

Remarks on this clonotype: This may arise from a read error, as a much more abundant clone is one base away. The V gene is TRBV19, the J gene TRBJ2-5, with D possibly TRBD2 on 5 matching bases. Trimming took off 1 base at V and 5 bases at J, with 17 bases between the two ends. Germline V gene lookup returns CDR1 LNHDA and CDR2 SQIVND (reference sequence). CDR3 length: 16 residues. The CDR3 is CASSIGIGKWRETQYF. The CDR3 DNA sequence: TGTGCCAGTAGTATAGGGATAGGGAAATGGAGGGAGACCCAGTACTTC.

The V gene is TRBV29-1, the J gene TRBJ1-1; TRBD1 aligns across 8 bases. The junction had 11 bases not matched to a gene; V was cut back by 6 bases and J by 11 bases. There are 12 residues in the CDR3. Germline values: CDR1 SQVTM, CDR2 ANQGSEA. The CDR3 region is CSVAVGTGKAFF. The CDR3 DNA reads TGCAGCGTGGCCGTAGGGACAGGAAAGGCTTTCTTT.

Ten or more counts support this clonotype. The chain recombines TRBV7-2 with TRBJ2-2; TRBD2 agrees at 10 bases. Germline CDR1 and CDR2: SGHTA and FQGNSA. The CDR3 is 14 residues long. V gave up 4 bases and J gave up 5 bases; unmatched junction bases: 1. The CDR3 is CASSSTSGTGELFF. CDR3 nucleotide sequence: TGTGCCAGCAGCTCGACTAGCGGGACCGGGGAGCTGTTTTTT.

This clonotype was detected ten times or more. The CDR3 sequence: CASSSIPRGGHEQFF. CDR3 nucleotide sequence: TGTGCCAGCAGTTCCATACCACGGGGGGGTCATGAGCAGTTCTTC. This chain links TRBV28 with TRBJ2-1; 8 nucleotides align to TRBD2. V shed 4 bases, J shed 8 bases, and the junction held 10 bases outside the gene matches. Germline CDR1 MDHEN, CDR2 SYDVKM. The CDR3 runs to 15 residues.

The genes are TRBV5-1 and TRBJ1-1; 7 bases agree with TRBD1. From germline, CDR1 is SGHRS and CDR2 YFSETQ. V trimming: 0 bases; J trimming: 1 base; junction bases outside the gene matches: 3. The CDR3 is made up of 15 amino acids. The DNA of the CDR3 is TGCGCCAGCAGCTTGGCGGGACAGCCGAACACTGAAGCTTTCTTT. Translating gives CASSLAGQPNTEAFF.

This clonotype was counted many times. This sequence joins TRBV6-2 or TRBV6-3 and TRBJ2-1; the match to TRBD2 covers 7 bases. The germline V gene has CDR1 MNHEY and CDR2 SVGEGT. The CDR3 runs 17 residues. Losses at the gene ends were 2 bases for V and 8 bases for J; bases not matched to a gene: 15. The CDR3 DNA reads TGTGCCAGCAGTTACGCACTGGGGGGGGATAGTGCAGATGAGCAGTTCTTC. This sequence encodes CASSYALGGDSADEQFF.

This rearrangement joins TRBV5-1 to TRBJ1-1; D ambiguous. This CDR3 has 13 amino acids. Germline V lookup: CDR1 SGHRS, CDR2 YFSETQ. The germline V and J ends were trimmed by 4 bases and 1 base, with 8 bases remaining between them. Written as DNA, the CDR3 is TGCGCCAGCAGCGGGGTAGCGAACACTGAAGCTTTCTTT. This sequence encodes CASSGVANTEAFF.

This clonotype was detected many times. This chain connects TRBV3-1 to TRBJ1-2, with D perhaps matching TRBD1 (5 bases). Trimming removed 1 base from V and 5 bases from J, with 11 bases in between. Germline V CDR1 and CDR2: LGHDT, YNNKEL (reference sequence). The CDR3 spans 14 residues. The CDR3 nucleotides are TGTGCCAGCAGCCAAGTTCGAGGGACGTATGGCTACACCTTC. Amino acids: CASSQVRGTYGYTF.